This TCR beta chain came from a study of cytomegalovirus exposure and HLA in healthy donors. Study overall: Earlier findings included about 120 million unique TCR beta sequences obtained from 150 million to 200 million T cells.

Study-wide results and limits: The number of N-insertions in an Asian-associated ancestry cluster was reportedly below the approximately 700-donor mean in a later analysis.

Nominally healthy donors provided the samples, though records likely missed some immune exposures. To note about this clone: Its target is not known.

The PCR had 60 Vbeta and 13 Jbeta primers. Here immunoSEQ multiplex PCR was the method, and the copy in TCRdb shows in-frame clones only, minus some. The sample lists fewer than 150,000 clones; around 77% were seen once. Germline CDR1 MNHEY, CDR2 SMNVEV (reference sequence). The CDR3 runs to 17 residues. Between the trimmed V and J ends, which lost 4 bases and 0 bases, there was a span of 13 bases. This clonotype originated in a man aged 30 to 39 in good health and CMV-seronegative. The chain is built from TRBV27 and TRBJ2-6; D is unresolved. Source material: PBMCs. CDR3 residues: CASSYRRLSSGANVLTF. CDR3 DNA sequence: TGTGCCAGCAGTTATAGGCGGTTAAGCTCTGGGGCCAACGTCCTGACTTTC.